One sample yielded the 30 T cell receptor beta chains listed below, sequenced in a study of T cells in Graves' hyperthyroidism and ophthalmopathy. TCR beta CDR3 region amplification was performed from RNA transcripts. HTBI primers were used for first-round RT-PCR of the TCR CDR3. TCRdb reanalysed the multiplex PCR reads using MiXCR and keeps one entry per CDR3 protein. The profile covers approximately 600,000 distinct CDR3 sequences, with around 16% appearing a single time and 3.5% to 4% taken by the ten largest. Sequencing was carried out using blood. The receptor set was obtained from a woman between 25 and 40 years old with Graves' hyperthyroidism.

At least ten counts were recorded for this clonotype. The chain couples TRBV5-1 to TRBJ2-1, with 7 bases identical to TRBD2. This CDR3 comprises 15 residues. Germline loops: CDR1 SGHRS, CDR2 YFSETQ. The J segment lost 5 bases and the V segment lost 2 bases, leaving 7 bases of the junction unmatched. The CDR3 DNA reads TGCGCCAGCAGCTTAGCCGGGACTACTGACAATGAGCAGTTCTTC. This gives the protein CASSLAGTTDNEQFF.

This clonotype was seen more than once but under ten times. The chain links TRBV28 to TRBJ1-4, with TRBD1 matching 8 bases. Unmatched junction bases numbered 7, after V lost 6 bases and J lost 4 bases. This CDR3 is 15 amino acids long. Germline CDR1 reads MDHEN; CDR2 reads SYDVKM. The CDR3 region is CASSHQGQDNEKLFF. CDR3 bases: TGTGCCAGCAGCCACCAGGGACAGGATAATGAAAAACTGTTTTTT.

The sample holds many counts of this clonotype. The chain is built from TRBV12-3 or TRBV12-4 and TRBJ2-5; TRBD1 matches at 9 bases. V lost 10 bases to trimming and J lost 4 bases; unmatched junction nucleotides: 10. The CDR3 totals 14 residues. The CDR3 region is CATSGTGTAETQYF. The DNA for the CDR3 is TGTGCCACCAGCGGGACAGGGACCGCAGAGACCCAGTACTTC.

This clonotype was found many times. The CDR3 loop reads CASVSTSEYNEQFF. DNA for the CDR3: TGTGCCAGCGTGTCGACTAGCGAGTACAATGAGCAGTTCTTC. V is TRBV2 and J is TRBJ2-1; 8 bases agree with TRBD2. From germline, CDR1 is SNHLY and CDR2 FYNNEI. The V and J ends lost 8 bases and 4 bases, in that order; junction bases with no gene match: 7. The CDR3 runs 14 residues.

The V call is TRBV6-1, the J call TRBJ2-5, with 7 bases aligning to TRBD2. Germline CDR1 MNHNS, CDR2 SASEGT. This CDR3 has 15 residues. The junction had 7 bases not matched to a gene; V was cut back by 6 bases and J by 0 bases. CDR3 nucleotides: TGTGCCAGCAGGCGGGACTACCTCTACCAAGAGACCCAGTACTTC. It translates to CASRRDYLYQETQYF.

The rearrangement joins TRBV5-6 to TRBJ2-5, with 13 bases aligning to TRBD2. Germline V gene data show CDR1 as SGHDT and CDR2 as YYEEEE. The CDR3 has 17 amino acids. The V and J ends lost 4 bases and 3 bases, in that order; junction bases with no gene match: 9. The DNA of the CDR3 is TGTGCCAGCAGCCCGACTAGCGGGAGGTCCGATGAAGAGACCCAGTACTTC. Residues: CASSPTSGRSDEETQYF. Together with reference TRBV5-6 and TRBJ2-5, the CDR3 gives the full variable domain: DAGVTQSPTHLIKTRGQQVTLRCSPKSGHDTVSWYQQALGQGPQFIFQYYEEEERQRGNFPDRFSGHQFPNYSSELNVNALLLGDSALYLCASSPTSGRSDEETQYFGPGTRLLVL.

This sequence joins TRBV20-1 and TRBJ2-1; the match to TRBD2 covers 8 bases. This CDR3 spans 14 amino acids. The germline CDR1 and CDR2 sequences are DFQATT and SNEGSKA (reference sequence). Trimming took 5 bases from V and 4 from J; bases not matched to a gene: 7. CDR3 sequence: CSALSSGVYNEQFF. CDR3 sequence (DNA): TGCAGTGCTCTTAGTAGCGGGGTTTACAATGAGCAGTTCTTC.

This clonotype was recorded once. CDR3 nucleotide sequence: TGTGCCAGCAGTGAAGAAGAGGGGGTTGTGGCTAATGAAAAACTGTTTTTT. Residues: CASSEEEGVVANEKLFF. The chain carries TRBV6-1 and TRBJ1-4; tentative D call: TRBD1 (6 bases). V was clipped by 1 base and J by 3 bases, with 15 bases between them. This CDR3 has 17 residues. Per germline, CDR1 MNHNS and CDR2 SASEGT.

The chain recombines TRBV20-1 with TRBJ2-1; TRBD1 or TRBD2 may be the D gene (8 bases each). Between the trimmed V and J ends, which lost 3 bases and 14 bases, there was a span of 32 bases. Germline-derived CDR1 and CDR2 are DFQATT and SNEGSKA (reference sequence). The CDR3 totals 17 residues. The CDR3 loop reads CSARRTGTGTRRGLEFF. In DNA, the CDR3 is TGCAGTGCTAGGAGGACAGGGACCGGGACTAGGAGGGGATTGGAGTTCTTC.

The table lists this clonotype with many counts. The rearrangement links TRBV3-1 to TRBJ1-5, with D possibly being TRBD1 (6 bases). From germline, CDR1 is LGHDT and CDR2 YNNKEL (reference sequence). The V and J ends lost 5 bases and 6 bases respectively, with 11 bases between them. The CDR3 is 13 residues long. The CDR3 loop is CASSETRGQPQHF. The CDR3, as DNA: TGTGCCAGCAGCGAGACCAGGGGTCAGCCCCAGCATTTT.

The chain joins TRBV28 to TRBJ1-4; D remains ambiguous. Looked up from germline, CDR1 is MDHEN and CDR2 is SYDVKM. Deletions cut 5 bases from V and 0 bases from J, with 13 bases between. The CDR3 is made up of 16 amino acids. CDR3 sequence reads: CASSPRRPATNEKLFF. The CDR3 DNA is TGTGCCAGCAGTCCCCGGCGGCCAGCAACTAATGAAAAACTGTTTTTT.

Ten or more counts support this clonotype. The CDR3 protein is CASSFTLAGEDEQYF. As DNA, the CDR3 is TGTGCCAGCAGCTTTACCTTAGCGGGAGAGGACGAGCAGTACTTC. The chain recombines TRBV11-3 with TRBJ2-7, with 9 bases aligning to TRBD2. Germline-derived CDR1 and CDR2 are SGHNT and YENEEA. V lost 3 bases and J lost 5; bases outside the gene matches: 8. There are 15 residues in the CDR3.

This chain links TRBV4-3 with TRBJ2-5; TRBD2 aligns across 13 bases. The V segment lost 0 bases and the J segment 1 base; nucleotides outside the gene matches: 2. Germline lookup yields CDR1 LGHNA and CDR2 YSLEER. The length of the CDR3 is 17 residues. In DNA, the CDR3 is TGCGCCAGCAGCCAAGATGGGACTAGCGGGGTCCAAGAGACCCAGTACTTC. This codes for CASSQDGTSGVQETQYF.

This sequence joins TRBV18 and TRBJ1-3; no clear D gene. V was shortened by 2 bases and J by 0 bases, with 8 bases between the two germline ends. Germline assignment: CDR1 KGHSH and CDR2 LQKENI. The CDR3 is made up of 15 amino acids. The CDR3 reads CASSPNPASGNTIYF. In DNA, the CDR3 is TGTGCCAGCTCACCAAACCCGGCCTCTGGAAACACCATATATTTT.

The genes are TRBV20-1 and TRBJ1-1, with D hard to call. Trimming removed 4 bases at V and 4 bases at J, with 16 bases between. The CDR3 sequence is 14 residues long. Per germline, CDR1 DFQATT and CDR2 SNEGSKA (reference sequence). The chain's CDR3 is CSATRVGVATEAFF. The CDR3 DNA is TGCAGTGCTACAAGGGTCGGAGTGGCCACTGAAGCTTTCTTT.

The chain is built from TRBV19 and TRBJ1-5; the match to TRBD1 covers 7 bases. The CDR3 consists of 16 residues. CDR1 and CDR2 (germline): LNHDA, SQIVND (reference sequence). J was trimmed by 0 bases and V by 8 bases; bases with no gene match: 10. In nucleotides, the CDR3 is TGTGCCAGTGGACTCACAGGGGCCTATAGCAATCAGCCCCAGCATTTT. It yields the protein CASGLTGAYSNQPQHF.

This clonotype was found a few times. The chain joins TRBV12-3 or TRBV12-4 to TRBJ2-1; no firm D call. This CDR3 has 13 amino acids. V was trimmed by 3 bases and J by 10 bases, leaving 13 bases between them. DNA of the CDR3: TGTGCCAGCAGTTTTTCGGCCAGGAACGAGCAGTTCTTC. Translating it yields CASSFSARNEQFF.

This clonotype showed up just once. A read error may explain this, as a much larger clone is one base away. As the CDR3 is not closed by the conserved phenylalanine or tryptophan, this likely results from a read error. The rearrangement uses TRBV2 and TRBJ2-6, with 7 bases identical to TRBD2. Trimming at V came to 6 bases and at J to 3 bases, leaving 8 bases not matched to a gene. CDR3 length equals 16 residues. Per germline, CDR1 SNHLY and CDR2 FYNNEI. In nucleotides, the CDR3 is TGTGCCAGCAGGGGGGGGACTGCTGGTGGGGCCAACGTCCTGACTTCC. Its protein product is CASRGGTAGGANVLTS.

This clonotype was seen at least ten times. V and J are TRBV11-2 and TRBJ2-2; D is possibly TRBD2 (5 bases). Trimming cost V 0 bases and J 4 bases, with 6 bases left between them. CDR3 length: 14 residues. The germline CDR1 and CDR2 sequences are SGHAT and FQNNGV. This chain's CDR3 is CASSLDGSTGELFF. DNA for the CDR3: TGTGCCAGCAGCTTAGATGGGAGCACCGGGGAGCTGTTTTTT.

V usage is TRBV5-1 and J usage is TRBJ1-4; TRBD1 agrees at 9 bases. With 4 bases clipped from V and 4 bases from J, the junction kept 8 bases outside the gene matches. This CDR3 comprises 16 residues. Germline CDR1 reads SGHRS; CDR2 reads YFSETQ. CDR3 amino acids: CASSGGTGLGNEKLFF. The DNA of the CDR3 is TGCGCCAGCAGCGGGGGGACAGGGTTGGGTAATGAAAAACTGTTTTTT.

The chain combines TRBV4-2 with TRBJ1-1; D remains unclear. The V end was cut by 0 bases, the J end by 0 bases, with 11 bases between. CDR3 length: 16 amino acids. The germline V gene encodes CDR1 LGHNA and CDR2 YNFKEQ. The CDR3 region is CASSQDYPGLNTEAFF. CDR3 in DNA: TGTGCCAGCAGCCAAGATTATCCAGGACTGAACACTGAAGCTTTCTTT.

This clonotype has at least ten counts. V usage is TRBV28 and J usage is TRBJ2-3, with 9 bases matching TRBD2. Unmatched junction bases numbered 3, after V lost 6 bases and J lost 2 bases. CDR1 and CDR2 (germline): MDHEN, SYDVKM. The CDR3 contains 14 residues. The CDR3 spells CASRRLAVTDTQYF. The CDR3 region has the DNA TGTGCCAGCAGGCGACTAGCGGTCACAGATACGCAGTATTTT.

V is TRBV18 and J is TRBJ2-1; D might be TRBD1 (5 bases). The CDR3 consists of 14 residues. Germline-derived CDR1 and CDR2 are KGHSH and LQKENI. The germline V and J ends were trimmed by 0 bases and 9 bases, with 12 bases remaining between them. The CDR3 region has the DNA TGTGCCAGCTCACCACCGGTTATTAGGGGTGAGCAGTTCTTC. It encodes CASSPPVIRGEQFF.

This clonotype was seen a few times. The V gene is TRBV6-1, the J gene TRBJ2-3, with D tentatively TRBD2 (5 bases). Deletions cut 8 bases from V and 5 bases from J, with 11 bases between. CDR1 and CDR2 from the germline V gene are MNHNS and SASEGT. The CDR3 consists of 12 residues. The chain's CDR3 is CASRGSVDTQYF. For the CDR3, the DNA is TGTGCCAGCCGAGGGTCGGTAGATACGCAGTATTTT.

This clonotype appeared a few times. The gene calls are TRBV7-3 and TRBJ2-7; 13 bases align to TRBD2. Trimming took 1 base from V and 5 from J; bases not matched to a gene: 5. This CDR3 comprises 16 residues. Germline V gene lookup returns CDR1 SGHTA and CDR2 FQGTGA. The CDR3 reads CASSLSGLAGENEQYF. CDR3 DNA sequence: TGTGCCAGCAGCTTAAGTGGACTAGCGGGAGAGAACGAGCAGTACTTC.

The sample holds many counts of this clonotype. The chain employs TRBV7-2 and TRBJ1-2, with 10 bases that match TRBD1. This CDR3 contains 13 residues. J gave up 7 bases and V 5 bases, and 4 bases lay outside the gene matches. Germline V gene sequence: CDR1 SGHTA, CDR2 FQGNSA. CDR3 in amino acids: CASSLGTGVGYTF. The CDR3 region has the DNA TGTGCCAGCAGCCTTGGGACAGGGGTTGGCTACACCTTC.

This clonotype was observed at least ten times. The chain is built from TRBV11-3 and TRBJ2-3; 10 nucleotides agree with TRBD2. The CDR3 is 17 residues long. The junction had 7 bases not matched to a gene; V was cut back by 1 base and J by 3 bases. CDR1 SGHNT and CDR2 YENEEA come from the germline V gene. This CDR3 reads CASSLAPGTSATDTQYF. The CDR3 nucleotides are TGTGCCAGCAGCTTAGCCCCCGGGACTAGCGCAACAGATACGCAGTATTTT. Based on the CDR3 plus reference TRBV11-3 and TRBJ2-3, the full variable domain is EAGVVQSPRYKIIEKKQPVAFWCNPISGHNTLYWYLQNLGQGPELLIRYENEEAVDDSQLPKDRFSAERLKGVDSTLKIQPAELGDSAVYLCASSLAPGTSATDTQYFGPGTRLTVL.

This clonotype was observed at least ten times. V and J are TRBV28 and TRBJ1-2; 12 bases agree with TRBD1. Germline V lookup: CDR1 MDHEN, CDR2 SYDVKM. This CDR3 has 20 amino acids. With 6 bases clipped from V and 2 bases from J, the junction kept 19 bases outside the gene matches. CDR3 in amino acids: CASRFGTGGALKVRNYGYTF. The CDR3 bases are TGTGCCAGCAGGTTCGGGACAGGGGGCGCGTTGAAAGTGAGGAACTATGGCTACACCTTC.

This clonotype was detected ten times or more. CDR3 amino acids: CASSRRQGEDTEAFF. CDR3 DNA: TGTGCCAGCTCCCGAAGACAGGGAGAAGACACTGAAGCTTTCTTT. The rearrangement joins TRBV18 to TRBJ1-1, with 7 bases identical to TRBD1. J gave up 3 bases and V 6 bases, and 10 bases lay outside the gene matches. In germline, CDR1 is KGHSH, CDR2 LQKENI. CDR3 length: 15 amino acids.

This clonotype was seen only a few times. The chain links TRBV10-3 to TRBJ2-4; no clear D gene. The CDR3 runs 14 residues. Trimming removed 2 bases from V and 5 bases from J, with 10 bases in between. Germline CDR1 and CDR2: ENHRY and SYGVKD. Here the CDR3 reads CAISEGLTENIQYF. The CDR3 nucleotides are TGTGCCATCAGTGAGGGGTTAACAGAAAACATTCAGTACTTC.